This TCR beta chain derives from a study of blood T cell repertoires in COVID-19. V lost 3 bases and J lost 2; bases outside the gene matches: 8. Germline CDR1 and CDR2: LGHNA and YSLEER. This CDR3 spans 16 amino acids. Original processing methods: Researchers report that nucleated cell counts were estimated from reference gene primer amplification. Libraries were prepared by immunoSEQ multiplex PCR; TCRdb keeps only in-frame clonotypes and omits some of them. That table supplies the V and J calls and clone size; D and trimming were determined from the DNA. Here the sample spans about 88,000 clones, around 85% being singletons. Seattle patient enrollment occurred during active infection, with longitudinal follow-up thereafter.

Sequencing was carried out using peripheral blood. The TCR sequence derives from a woman in her fifties or sixties with COVID-19, enrolled during active disease. The rearrangement uses TRBV4-3 and TRBJ2-3; 7 positions agree with TRBD2. The CDR3 is CASSHSSRDYTDTQYF. The CDR3 DNA reads as TGCGCCAGCAGCCACAGTTCTAGGGACTACACAGATACGCAGTATTTT.